These 27 T cell receptor beta chains came from one sample sequenced in a study of T cell responses to AZD1222 COVID-19 vaccine. Produced via immunoSEQ multiplex PCR; TCRdb's table is partial and in-frame only. Of about 260,000 clones detected, 85% to 95% appear once; the ten largest clones hold roughly 0.6%. The specimen was peripheral blood, collected on day 0 of AZD1222 vaccination. Receptor source: an adult in good health.

The rearrangement joins TRBV9 to TRBJ2-7; 10 nucleotides agree with TRBD1. Unmatched junction bases numbered 7, after V lost 4 bases and J lost 3 bases. Per the germline V gene, CDR1 is SGDLS and CDR2 is YYNGEE. The length of the CDR3 is 15 residues. DNA for the CDR3: TGTGCCAGCAGCATGGGACAGGGGTTTAACTACGAGCAGTACTTC. Protein product: CASSMGQGFNYEQYF.

The CDR3 here is CASSILPTGQGSSPLHF. DNA for the CDR3: TGTGCCAGTAGTATACTCCCCACTGGACAGGGTAGCTCACCCCTCCACTTT. The chain carries TRBV19 and TRBJ1-6; 8 bases align to TRBD1. The germline V gene encodes CDR1 LNHDA and CDR2 SQIVND (reference sequence). V shed 2 bases, J shed 10 bases, and the junction held 13 bases outside the gene matches. The CDR3 totals 17 residues.

DNA of the CDR3: TGTGCCAGCTCGGTTGATAGAATACCGGGAAACACCATATATTTT. Translated, it gives CASSVDRIPGNTIYF. V usage is TRBV18 and J usage is TRBJ1-3; D uncertain. The germline CDR1 and CDR2 sequences are KGHSH and LQKENI. This CDR3 has 15 residues. Trimming pared 6 bases from V and 4 bases from J, leaving 16 bases between.

This clone was counted once. V usage is TRBV2 and J usage is TRBJ1-2, with 8 positions matching TRBD1. Trimming removed 6 bases from V and 4 bases from J; junction bases left unmatched: 10. The CDR3 covers 15 residues. Germline V CDR1 and CDR2: SNHLY, FYNNEI. For the CDR3, the DNA is TGTGCCAGCAGCAAGGACAGGGCTGGAACCTATGGCTACACCTTC. Amino acids: CASSKDRAGTYGYTF.

The chain carries TRBV2 and TRBJ1-3, with 8 bases identical to TRBD1. The V and J ends lost 7 bases and 2 bases, in that order; junction bases with no gene match: 4. The CDR3 is made up of 14 amino acids. Per the germline V gene, CDR1 is SNHLY and CDR2 is FYNNEI. DNA for the CDR3: TGTGCCAGCATCCCGGACAGGGCTGGAAACACCATATATTTT. Its protein is CASIPDRAGNTIYF.

CDR3 residues: CASPPVQSGGGYEQYF. As DNA, the CDR3 is TGTGCCAGCCCCCCTGTCCAATCAGGGGGGGGCTACGAGCAGTACTTC. The gene calls are TRBV28 and TRBJ2-7; D may be TRBD1 or TRBD2 (7 bases each). Germline V gene data show CDR1 as MDHEN and CDR2 as SYDVKM. V lost 8 bases to trimming and J lost 3 bases, with 23 bases between them. CDR3 size: 16 residues.

The V call is TRBV5-4, the J call TRBJ2-1; D is undetermined. CDR3 size: 15 residues. Germline V gene lookup returns CDR1 SGHNT and CDR2 YYREEE (reference sequence). Trimming stripped 0 bases from V and 1 base from J, with 8 bases between. Here the CDR3 DNA reads TGTGCCAGCAGCTTGGTCGCCACTTCCTACAATGAGCAGTTCTTC. Its protein is CASSLVATSYNEQFF.

V is TRBV2 and J is TRBJ2-2; TRBD2 is a possible D gene (5 bases). Trimming took 4 bases from V and 1 from J, leaving 13 bases between them. From germline, CDR1 is SNHLY and CDR2 FYNNEI. This CDR3 has 16 residues. The DNA of the CDR3 is TGTGCCAGCAGTGCTCTAGCTGGGTTGAACACCGGGGAGCTGTTTTTT. Amino acids: CASSALAGLNTGELFF.

The V gene is TRBV28, the J gene TRBJ1-4; D unresolved. Deletions cut 7 bases from V and 2 bases from J, with 11 bases between. The CDR3 is 14 amino acids. CDR1 is MDHEN, CDR2 SYDVKM, per germline. CDR3 DNA sequence: TGTGCCAGCATCACCGCGGGGACTAATGAAAAACTGTTTTTT. This codes for CASITAGTNEKLFF. Complete variable domain (other parts from reference TRBV28 and TRBJ1-4): DVKVTQSSRYLVKRTGEKVFLECVQDMDHENMFWYRQDPGLGLRLIYFSYDVKMKEKGDIPEGYSVSREKKERFSLILESASTNQTSMYLCASITAGTNEKLFFGSGTQLSVL.

J is TRBJ2-7 and V is TRBV28; no reliable D call. Germline CDR1 and CDR2: MDHEN and SYDVKM. The CDR3 has 12 residues. Trimming removed 5 bases at V and 9 bases at J, with 14 bases between. CDR3 nucleotides: TGTGCCAGCAGTACATATACGGAAGGGCAGTACTTC. It is translated as CASSTYTEGQYF. Full variable domain (remainder filled in from reference TRBV28 and TRBJ2-7): DVKVTQSSRYLVKRTGEKVFLECVQDMDHENMFWYRQDPGLGLRLIYFSYDVKMKEKGDIPEGYSVSREKKERFSLILESASTNQTSMYLCASSTYTEGQYFGPGTRLTVT.

The chain combines TRBV2 with TRBJ2-7; D uncertain. Per germline, CDR1 SNHLY and CDR2 FYNNEI. The CDR3 is 11 amino acids. Trimming removed 4 bases at V and 5 bases at J, with 6 bases between. For the CDR3, the DNA is TGTGCCAGCAGTGCCAAACACGAGCAGTACTTC. Its translation: CASSAKHEQYF.

In its sample, this clone was seen a few times. The chain carries TRBV5-6 and TRBJ1-1, with 7 bases that match TRBD1. Germline V lookup: CDR1 SGHDT, CDR2 YYEEEE. Trimming took 4 bases from V and 3 from J; bases not matched to a gene: 3. The CDR3 extends over 13 amino acids. The CDR3 DNA follows: TGTGCCAGCAGCCCTGGGACAGACACTGAAGCTTTCTTT. Its protein product is CASSPGTDTEAFF.

The rearrangement uses TRBV6-2 or TRBV6-3 and TRBJ1-1; 10 bases fit TRBD1. CDR3 size: 15 residues. The V segment lost 6 bases and the J segment 1 base; nucleotides outside the gene matches: 5. CDR1 is MNHEY, CDR2 SVGEGT, per germline. The CDR3 sequence: CASSPTGGWNTEAFF. DNA of the CDR3: TGTGCCAGCAGCCCGACAGGGGGCTGGAACACTGAAGCTTTCTTT.

V gene TRBV27 combines with J gene TRBJ2-7; TRBD2 matches at 12 bases. CDR3 length equals 15 residues. The V segment lost 6 bases and the J segment 7 bases; nucleotides outside the gene matches: 10. CDR1 and CDR2 from the germline V gene are MNHEY and SMNVEV (reference sequence). As DNA, the CDR3 is TGTGCCAGCAGCTCCCTGACTAGCGGGAGAGGTGAGCAGTACTTC. Translating it yields CASSSLTSGRGEQYF.

The table lists this clone with a few counts. This chain joins TRBV28 and TRBJ1-2; 11 positions match TRBD1. CDR1 and CDR2 from the germline V gene are MDHEN and SYDVKM. V gave up 6 bases and J gave up 4 bases; unmatched junction bases: 4. This CDR3 is 14 amino acids long. The CDR3 region has the DNA TGTGCCAGCAGACGGACAGGGGGCGGCTATGGCTACACCTTC. Amino acid sequence: CASRRTGGGYGYTF.

The rearrangement uses TRBV2 and TRBJ1-4; a weak D match, TRBD1 (6 bases). CDR1 SNHLY and CDR2 FYNNEI come from the germline V gene. The CDR3 extends over 13 amino acids. V was clipped by 6 bases and J by 7 bases, with 12 bases between them. The CDR3 loop is CASRGAVSEKLFF. DNA for the CDR3: TGTGCCAGCAGGGGGGCGGTGAGTGAAAAACTGTTTTTT.

This chain connects TRBV5-6 to TRBJ1-5, with 8 bases matching TRBD1. The CDR3 extends over 16 amino acids. Looked up from germline, CDR1 is SGHDT and CDR2 is YYEEEE. Trimming cost V 0 bases and J 5 bases; bases outside gene matches: 7. CDR3 protein: CASSLALGQGDQPQHF. DNA for the CDR3: TGTGCCAGCAGCTTGGCCTTAGGACAGGGAGATCAGCCCCAGCATTTT.

This chain links TRBV9 with TRBJ2-7, with D possibly TRBD2 on 5 matching bases. Germline V gives CDR1 SGDLS, CDR2 YYNGEE. The CDR3 is 13 amino acids. V lost 0 bases and J 5 bases, leaving 9 bases between the germline ends. CDR3: CASSVAGSDEQYF. The CDR3 DNA reads as TGTGCCAGCAGCGTAGCTGGTAGCGACGAGCAGTACTTC.

The chain links TRBV7-3 to TRBJ2-3; TRBD1 agrees at 7 bases. The CDR3 length is 17 residues. Unmatched junction bases numbered 12, after V lost 4 bases and J lost 2 bases. Germline V gene lookup returns CDR1 SGHTA and CDR2 FQGTGA. The CDR3 is CASSSTPRQGLTDTQYF. The CDR3 nucleotides read TGTGCCAGCAGCTCTACCCCCCGACAGGGCCTCACAGATACGCAGTATTTT.

The V and J genes are TRBV4-2 and TRBJ1-2; a possible D gene is TRBD1 (6 bases). CDR3 size: 14 residues. CDR1 and CDR2 (germline): LGHNA, YNFKEQ. V was shortened by 0 bases and J by 5 bases, with 10 bases between the two germline ends. CDR3 sequence: CASSQDGTRYGYTF. Here the CDR3 DNA reads TGTGCCAGCAGCCAAGATGGGACAAGGTATGGCTACACCTTC.

The gene calls are TRBV3-1 (or the pseudogene TRBV3-2) and TRBJ1-3; D unresolved. Trimming left V 1 base short and J 9 bases short, with 13 bases between. The CDR3 loop spans 14 amino acids. The germline gives CDR1 LGHDT, CDR2 YNNKEL (reference sequence). CDR3 DNA sequence: TGTGCCAGCAGCCAAGCAGGTCCTGGTGGCACCATATATTTT. It encodes CASSQAGPGGTIYF.

The chain joins TRBV19 to TRBJ2-1; D possibly corresponds to TRBD1 (5 bases). The germline V gene encodes CDR1 LNHDA and CDR2 SQIVND (reference sequence). The germline V and J ends were trimmed by 2 bases and 4 bases, with 12 bases remaining between them. CDR3 size: 15 residues. CDR3 protein: CASSITPKGYNEQFF. The CDR3 region has the DNA TGTGCCAGTAGTATAACCCCCAAGGGGTACAATGAGCAGTTCTTC. Complete variable domain (other parts from reference TRBV19 and TRBJ2-1): DGGITQSPKYLFRKEGQNVTLSCEQNLNHDAMYWYRQDPGQGLRLIYYSQIVNDFQKGDIAEGYSVSREKKESFPLTVTSAQKNPTAFYLCASSITPKGYNEQFFGPGTRLTVL.

The chain employs TRBV7-9 and TRBJ2-3, with a tentative D call TRBD1 (5 bases). Trimming took off 7 bases at V and 6 bases at J, with 17 bases between the two ends. CDR3 length equals 14 residues. Germline CDR1 reads SEHNR; CDR2 reads FQNEAQ (reference sequence). This CDR3 reads CASTPFWGADTQYF. DNA for the CDR3: TGTGCCAGCACCCCGTTTTGGGGCGCTGATACGCAGTATTTT.

This clone was observed a few times. The chain employs TRBV14 and TRBJ2-1; D is uncertain. CDR3 length: 14 amino acids. The V end was cut by 1 base, the J end by 10 bases, with 14 bases between. Germline CDR1 SGHDN, CDR2 FVKESK. CDR3 sequence reads: CASSQVNRIGEQFF. The CDR3, as DNA: TGTGCCAGCAGCCAAGTAAACAGAATCGGCGAGCAGTTCTTC.

This sequence joins TRBV19 and TRBJ2-7; D unresolved. The CDR3 is 11 residues long. In germline, CDR1 is LNHDA, CDR2 SQIVND (reference sequence). The DNA of the CDR3 is TGTGCAAACAAGAGCTCCTACGAGCAGTACTTC. This codes for CANKSSYEQYF.

This clone was recorded once. The chain combines TRBV27 with TRBJ1-1; the match to TRBD1 covers 7 bases. Germline loops: CDR1 MNHEY, CDR2 SMNVEV (reference sequence). V dropped 2 bases and J dropped 2; count of bases not matched to a gene: 5. CDR3 length equals 15 residues. The CDR3 DNA reads TGTGCCAGCAGTTTACCGACAGGGCCCAACACTGAAGCTTTCTTT. Amino acid sequence: CASSLPTGPNTEAFF.

The J gene is TRBJ2-3, the V gene TRBV28, with D possibly being TRBD2 (6 bases). CDR3 length: 17 amino acids. CDR1 is MDHEN and CDR2 is SYDVKM in the germline V gene. V dropped 6 bases and J dropped 5 bases, with 24 bases sitting between them. This CDR3 is CASSPSGALVLGDTQYF. The CDR3 DNA reads TGTGCCAGCAGCCCATCGGGAGCGTTGGTGTTAGGAGATACGCAGTATTTT.